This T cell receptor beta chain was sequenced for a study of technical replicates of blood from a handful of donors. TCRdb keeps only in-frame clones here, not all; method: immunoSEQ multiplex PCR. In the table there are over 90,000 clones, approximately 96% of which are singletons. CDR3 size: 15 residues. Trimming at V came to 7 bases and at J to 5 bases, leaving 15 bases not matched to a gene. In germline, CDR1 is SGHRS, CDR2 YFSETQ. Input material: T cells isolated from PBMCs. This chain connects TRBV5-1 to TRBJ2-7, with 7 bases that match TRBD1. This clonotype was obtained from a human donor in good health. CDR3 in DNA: TGCGCCAGCCAACCGGACAGGACCATTAGGGACGAGCAGTACTTC. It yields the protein CASQPDRTIRDEQYF.